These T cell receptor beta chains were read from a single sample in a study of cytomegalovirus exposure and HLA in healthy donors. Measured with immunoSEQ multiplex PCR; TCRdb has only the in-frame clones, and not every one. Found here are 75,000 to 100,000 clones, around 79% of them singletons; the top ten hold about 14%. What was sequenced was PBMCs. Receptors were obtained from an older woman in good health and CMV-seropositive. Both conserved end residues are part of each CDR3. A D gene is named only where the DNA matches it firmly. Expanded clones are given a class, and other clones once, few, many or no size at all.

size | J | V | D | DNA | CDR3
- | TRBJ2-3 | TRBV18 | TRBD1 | TGTGCCAGCTCACCGGGACAGATAAGGACAGATACGCAGTATTTT | CASSPGQIRTDTQYF
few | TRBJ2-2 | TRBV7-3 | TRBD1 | TGTGCCAGCAGTTACTCGACAGGGGTTCCCGGGGAGCTGTTTTTT | CASSYSTGVPGELFF
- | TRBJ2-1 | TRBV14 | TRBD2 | TGTGCCAGCAGCCAAGTGGGGTTCTGGGGGGGAGGGCCTGTCAATGAGCAGTTCTTC | CASSQVGFWGGGPVNEQFF
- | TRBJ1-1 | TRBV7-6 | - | TGTGCCAGCAGCAAGGGCCTTCAGGGCATGAACACTGAAGCTTTCTTT | CASSKGLQGMNTEAFF
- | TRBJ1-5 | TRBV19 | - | TGTGCCAGTAAGGTGGGCAGATATAGCAATCAGCCCCAGCATTTT | CASKVGRYSNQPQHF
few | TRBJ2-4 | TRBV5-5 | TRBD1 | TGTGCCAGCAGCTTGGCGCAGGGGGCCACCAAAAACATTCAGTACTTC | CASSLAQGATKNIQYF
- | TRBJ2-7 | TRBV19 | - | TGTGCCAGTAGTGCGGTAGCGGATAGCTCCTACGAGCAGTACTTC | CASSAVADSSYEQYF
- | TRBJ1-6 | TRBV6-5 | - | TGTGCCAGCAAGAAACAGGGTGGTAATTCACCCCTCCACTTT | CASKKQGGNSPLHF
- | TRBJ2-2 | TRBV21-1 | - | TGTGCCAGCAGCAAAGTAGACAGGCGCACCGGGGAGCTGTTTTTT | CASSKVDRRTGELFF
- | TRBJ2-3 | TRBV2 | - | TGTGCCAGCAGTGAAGCACTAGCTACAGATACGCAGTATTTT | CASSEALATDTQYF
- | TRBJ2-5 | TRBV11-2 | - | TGTGCCAGCAGCTTACTACGAGGGGGGGTGCAAGAGACCCAGTACTTC | CASSLLRGGVQETQYF
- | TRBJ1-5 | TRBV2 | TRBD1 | TGTGCCAGCAGTGAAGGGACAGGGAACAATCAGCCCCAGCATTTT | CASSEGTGNNQPQHF
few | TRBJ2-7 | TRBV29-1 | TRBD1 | TGCAGCGCCGCGGGACAGGGGGCGCCCCTCGGGCAGTACTTC | CSAAGQGAPLGQYF
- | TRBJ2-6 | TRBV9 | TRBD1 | TGTGCCAGCAGCGCCCACCAGGGTTCGACAGGGGGCTCTGGGGCCAACGTCCTGACTTTC | CASSAHQGSTGGSGANVLTF
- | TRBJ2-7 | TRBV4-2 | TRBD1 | TGTGCCAGCAGCCCGGGACAGGCGGCCTACGAGCAGTACTTC | CASSPGQAAYEQYF
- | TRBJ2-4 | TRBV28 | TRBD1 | TGTGCCAGCAGTTTAGGGACAGTAGCCAAAAACATTCAGTACTTC | CASSLGTVAKNIQYF
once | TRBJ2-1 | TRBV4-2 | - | TGTGCCAGCAGCCAAGTAACGGGCTCCAGGGTCTACAATGAGCAGTTCTTC | CASSQVTGSRVYNEQFF
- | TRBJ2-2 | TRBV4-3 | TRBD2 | TGCGCCAGCAGCCAAGAGGCACTAGCGGAAGTCGGGGAGCTGTTTTTT | CASSQEALAEVGELFF
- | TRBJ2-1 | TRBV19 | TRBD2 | TGTGCCAGTAGTAAAACCCGGACTAGCGGGAGCTACAATGAGCAGTTCTTC | CASSKTRTSGSYNEQFF
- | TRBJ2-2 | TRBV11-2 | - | TGTGCCAGCAGCTTAGGAGGGGGGAACACCGGGGAGCTGTTTTTT | CASSLGGGNTGELFF
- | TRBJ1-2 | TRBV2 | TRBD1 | TGTGCCAGCAGTGCGGGACAGGGGTTTGGGTTTTTTGGCTACACCTTC | CASSAGQGFGFFGYTF
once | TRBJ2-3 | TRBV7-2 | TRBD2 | TGTGCCAGCAGCTTAGCGGGTAGCGGGGCAACAGATACGCAGTATTTT | CASSLAGSGATDTQYF
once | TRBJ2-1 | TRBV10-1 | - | TGCGCCAGCAGTGGTCAGCAGCCGGGAGTGGGGCCTAATGAGCAGTTCTTC | CASSGQQPGVGPNEQFF
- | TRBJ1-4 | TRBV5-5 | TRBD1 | TGTGCCAGCAGCCTCGGGACAGTTAATGAAAAACTGTTTTTT | CASSLGTVNEKLFF
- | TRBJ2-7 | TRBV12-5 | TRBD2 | TGTGCTAGTGGTTTGCCCCGAGCGGGAGCCTACGAGCAGTACTTC | CASGLPRAGAYEQYF
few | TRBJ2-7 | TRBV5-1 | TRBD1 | TGCGCCAGCAGCTTGGAATCCGGACAGGGGGGAGAGCAGTACTTC | CASSLESGQGGEQYF
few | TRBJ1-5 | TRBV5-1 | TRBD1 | TGCGCCAGCAGCTTGGAGGGACAGAGCAATCAGCCCCAGCATTTT | CASSLEGQSNQPQHF
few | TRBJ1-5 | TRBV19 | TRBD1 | TGTGCCAGTAGCCGGGCGACAGGGGTAAATCAGCCCCAGCATTTT | CASSRATGVNQPQHF
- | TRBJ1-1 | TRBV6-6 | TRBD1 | TGTGCCAGCACCTCGGACAGGCGTCGAGCTTTCTTT | CASTSDRRRAFF
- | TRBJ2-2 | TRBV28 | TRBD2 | TGTGCCAGCACCACCGGGGGGGGTCTCACCGGGGAGCTGTTTTTT | CASTTGGGLTGELFF
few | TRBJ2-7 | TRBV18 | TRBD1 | TGTGCCAGCTCACTCAGACAGGGCTCCTACGAGCAGTACTTC | CASSLRQGSYEQYF
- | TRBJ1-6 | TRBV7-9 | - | TGTGCCAGCAGCCCTGTGTTCGAACAGGTGAATAATTCACCCCTCCACTTT | CASSPVFEQVNNSPLHF
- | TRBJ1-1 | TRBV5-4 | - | TGTGCCAGCAGCTTGGCCACGACAGGCCGTTACACTGAAGCTTTCTTT | CASSLATTGRYTEAFF
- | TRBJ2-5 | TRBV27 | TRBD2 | TGTGCCAGCAGTCTAACTAGCGGAGGGGGGACCCAGTACTTC | CASSLTSGGGTQYF
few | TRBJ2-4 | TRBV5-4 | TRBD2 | TGTGCCAGCAGCTTGGGGCTAGCGGGAGCCAAAAACATTCAGTACTTC | CASSLGLAGAKNIQYF
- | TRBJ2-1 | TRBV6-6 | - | TGTGCCAGTGGAACGGACTACTACAATGAGCAGTTCTTC | CASGTDYYNEQFF
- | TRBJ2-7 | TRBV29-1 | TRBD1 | TGCAGCGTTGAATCCCCGGGACAGATTTACGAGCAGTACTTC | CSVESPGQIYEQYF
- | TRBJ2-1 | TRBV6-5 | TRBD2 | TGTGCCAGCACCTTGGGACTAGCGGGAGGGGGTGAGCAGTTCTTC | CASTLGLAGGGEQFF
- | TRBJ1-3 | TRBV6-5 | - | TGTGCCAGCAGTTACACCAAAGGCGGCTCTGGAAACACCATATATTTT | CASSYTKGGSGNTIYF
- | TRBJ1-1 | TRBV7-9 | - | TGTTCCAGCAGCTTCGGACAGAAAGCTTTCTTT | CSSSFGQKAFF
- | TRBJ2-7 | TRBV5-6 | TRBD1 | TGTGCCAGCAGCCCTAACAGGGGGCGCGGGTACGAGCAGTACTTC | CASSPNRGRGYEQYF
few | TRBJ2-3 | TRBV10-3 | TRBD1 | TGTGCCATCAGTTTCGGGACAGGTAGCACAGATACGCAGTATTTT | CAISFGTGSTDTQYF
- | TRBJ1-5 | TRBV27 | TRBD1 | TGTGCCAGCAGTCCGGGGACAGGGAGGGGAGAACAGCCCCAGCATTTT | CASSPGTGRGEQPQHF
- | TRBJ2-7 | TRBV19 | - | TGTGCCAGTAGTATGGAAGCCCAGGGGGGTACCTACGAGCAGTACTTC | CASSMEAQGGTYEQYF
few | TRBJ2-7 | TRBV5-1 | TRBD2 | TGCGCCAGCAGCTTGAGCGGGGGCTACTACGAGCAGTACTTC | CASSLSGGYYEQYF
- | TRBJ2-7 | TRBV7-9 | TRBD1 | TGTGCCAGCAGCCTTTTGACAGGGGGCTCCGAGCAGTACTTC | CASSLLTGGSEQYF
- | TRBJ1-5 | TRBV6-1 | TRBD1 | TGTGCCAGCTTGCCAGGGGGCGATCAGCCCCAGCATTTT | CASLPGGDQPQHF
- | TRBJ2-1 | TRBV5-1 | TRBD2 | TGCGCCAGCAGCCCTCCTGGGACTATTCAGTTCTTC | CASSPPGTIQFF
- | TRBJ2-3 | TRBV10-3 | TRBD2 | TGTGCCAGCATAGCGGGATCCGAAGATACGCAGTATTTT | CASIAGSEDTQYF